Below, 10 T cell receptor beta chains from the same sample are listed, as sequenced in a study of CD8 T cells in ankylosing spondylitis. TCRdb re-derived calls from the 5' RACE reads in MiXCR, one entry per CDR3 protein. Among over 400,000 distinct CDR3 sequences listed, roughly a quarter were seen once. No antigen is known for these receptors. Study conclusions and caveats: Apparently characteristic of ankylosing spondylitis blood was a TCR beta motif (under ten highly homologous variants).

Sequences were obtained from blood, either unsorted or a sorted T cell fraction (not recorded which). These TCRs come from a male donor with ankylosing spondylitis.

Here the CDR3 reads CASSKQGAKETQYF. CDR3 sequence (DNA): TGTGCCAGCAGTAAGCAGGGGGCTAAAGAGACCCAGTACTTC. The chain uses TRBV12-3 or TRBV12-4 and TRBJ2-5; 8 bases align to TRBD1. The CDR3 spans 14 residues. Trimming at V came to 5 bases and at J to 3 bases, leaving 5 bases not matched to a gene.

This chain joins TRBV5-1 and TRBJ2-1; D perhaps matches TRBD1 (6 bases). CDR1 is SGHRS, CDR2 YFSETQ, per germline. This CDR3 has 12 residues. Trimming took off 6 bases at V and 7 bases at J, with 11 bases between the two ends. CDR3 nucleotide sequence: TGCGCCAGCACCATAGGGGGTAATGAGCAGTTCTTC. It translates to CASTIGGNEQFF.

There are many counts of this clonotype. The chain couples TRBV3-1 to TRBJ1-2; D is unclear. CDR3 length: 12 residues. The ends were cut back, 3 bases at V and 3 bases at J, with 5 bases in the middle. The germline gives CDR1 LGHDT, CDR2 YNNKEL (reference sequence). The CDR3 loop is CASSQGDYGYTF. The CDR3 DNA follows: TGTGCCAGCAGCCAGGGCGACTATGGCTACACCTTC.

This clonotype came up a few times. V gene TRBV12-5 combines with J gene TRBJ2-7; D possibly matches TRBD1 or TRBD2 (6 bases each). The CDR3 is 12 residues long. Trimming shortened V by 5 bases and J by 5 bases, and 10 bases separated the two germline ends. Germline CDR1 reads LGHNT; CDR2 reads FRNRAP. The CDR3 sequence: CASGPGGDEQYF. The DNA of the CDR3 is TGTGCTAGTGGTCCCGGGGGCGACGAGCAGTACTTC.

The chain couples TRBV20-1 to TRBJ2-5, with 9 nucleotides matching TRBD2. The junction had 17 bases not matched to a gene; V was cut back by 0 bases and J by 0 bases. From germline, CDR1 is DFQATT and CDR2 SNEGSKA (reference sequence). The CDR3 spans 20 residues. The CDR3 loop reads CSARDGRIAGAVWYQETQYF. The CDR3 nucleotides read TGCAGTGCTAGAGATGGCCGGATAGCGGGAGCTGTCTGGTACCAAGAGACCCAGTACTTC.

This chain joins TRBV9 and TRBJ1-3, with 7 bases lining up with TRBD1. J was trimmed by 4 bases and V by 6 bases; bases with no gene match: 7. Germline loops: CDR1 SGDLS, CDR2 YYNGEE. The CDR3 runs 14 residues. The CDR3 reads CASTSGTDGNTIYF. DNA of the CDR3: TGTGCCAGCACAAGCGGGACAGACGGAAACACCATATATTTT.

V usage is TRBV11-2 and J usage is TRBJ2-1, with 15 bases fitting TRBD2. Germline V gives CDR1 SGHAT, CDR2 FQNNGV. This CDR3 spans 18 amino acids. The trim removed 5 bases at V and 2 bases at J, leaving 7 bases unmatched. CDR3 sequence (DNA): TGTGCCAGCAGCCCAGGGACTAGCGGGAGGCCCGCCTACAATGAGCAGTTCTTC. Its protein product is CASSPGTSGRPAYNEQFF. The full variable domain, completed using reference TRBV11-2 and TRBJ2-1, is EAGVAQSPRYKIIEKRQSVAFWCNPISGHATLYWYQQILGQGPKLLIQFQNNGVVDDSQLPKDRFSAERLKGVDSTLKIQPAKLEDSAVYLCASSPGTSGRPAYNEQFFGPGTRLTVL.

The table lists this clonotype with many counts. This chain links TRBV18 with TRBJ2-1; TRBD2 agrees at 10 bases. CDR1 is KGHSH, CDR2 LQKENI, per germline. With 8 bases clipped from V and 4 bases from J, the junction kept 8 bases outside the gene matches. The CDR3 runs 15 residues. CDR3 in amino acids: CASSPGLAAYNEQFF. Here the CDR3 DNA reads TGTGCCAGCAGTCCCGGACTAGCGGCTTACAATGAGCAGTTCTTC. Drawing the rest from reference TRBV18 and TRBJ2-1, the complete variable domain is NAGVMQNPRHLVRRRGQEARLRCSPMKGHSHVYWYRQLPEEGLKFMVYLQKENIIDESGMPKERFSAEFPKEGPSILRIQQVVRGDSAAYFCASSPGLAAYNEQFFGPGTRLTVL.

The chain recombines TRBV7-9 with TRBJ2-1; 15 bases agree with TRBD2. Germline V gives CDR1 SEHNR, CDR2 FQNEAQ (reference sequence). The CDR3 is made up of 16 amino acids. With V trimmed by 1 base and J by 8 bases, 3 bases remained unmatched. The CDR3 is CASSLGTSGRGDEQFF. The CDR3 region has the DNA TGTGCCAGCAGCTTAGGGACTAGCGGGAGGGGAGATGAGCAGTTCTTC.

The chain employs TRBV2 and TRBJ1-5, with D tentatively TRBD1 (5 bases). The V gene's germline CDR1 is SNHLY and CDR2 FYNNEI. CDR3 length: 15 amino acids. Trimming stripped 8 bases from V and 2 bases from J, with 16 bases between. For the CDR3, the DNA is TGTGCCAGCCGCCCGGGGGATATCGGCAATCAGCCCCAGCATTTT. It codes for CASRPGDIGNQPQHF.